A single sample is the source of the 27 T cell receptor beta chains below, sequenced in a study of shared clonotypes between healthy human individuals. Clones were sequenced by immunoSEQ multiplex PCR, and TCRdb holds only the in-frame ones, with some missing. Here the sample spans just over 2,000,000 clones, 85% to 95% being singletons. The specimen was naive CD4+ T cells sorted from blood. Specified subset: CD45RA+ positively selected. These receptors originate from a man aged 18 to 30 in good health.

The V gene is TRBV28, the J gene TRBJ1-4, with a weak D call TRBD1 (6 bases). V lost 3 bases and J lost 0, with 20 bases in between. Germline CDR1 MDHEN, CDR2 SYDVKM. The CDR3 loop spans 19 amino acids. CDR3 region: CASSFNGGRRLTTNEKLFF. The CDR3, as DNA: TGTGCCAGCAGTTTTAACGGGGGCCGACGACTTACAACTAATGAAAAACTGTTTTTT.

This clone was seen a few times. The same CDR3 also results from other DNA sequences found in this sample. The chain recombines TRBV11-2 with TRBJ2-2, with D possibly TRBD2 on 5 matching bases. Per the germline V gene, CDR1 is SGHAT and CDR2 is FQNNGV. The V gene lost 4 bases and the J gene lost 6 bases, with 21 bases spanning the gap. CDR3 length: 17 amino acids. CDR3 residues: CASSSPRRERRAGELFF. The CDR3 DNA follows: TGTGCCAGCAGCTCCCCCCGACGGGAACGACGAGCCGGGGAGCTGTTTTTT.

This rearrangement joins TRBV19 to TRBJ2-5; D is possibly TRBD1 (6 bases). CDR1 is LNHDA and CDR2 is SQIVND in the germline V gene (reference sequence). The CDR3 covers 15 residues. The germline V and J ends were trimmed by 2 bases and 5 bases, with 15 bases remaining between them. The CDR3 loop is CASSISSTGRETQYF. The CDR3 coding sequence is TGTGCCAGTAGTATATCAAGTACAGGGCGCGAGACCCAGTACTTC.

The V call is TRBV9, the J call TRBJ1-1; 7 nucleotides agree with TRBD1. With V trimmed by 3 bases and J by 3 bases, 5 bases remained unmatched. The CDR3 covers 14 residues. Germline V gene lookup returns CDR1 SGDLS and CDR2 YYNGEE. CDR3 region: CASSADRWDTEAFF. CDR3 DNA sequence: TGTGCCAGCAGCGCGGACAGGTGGGACACTGAAGCTTTCTTT.

V and J are TRBV5-1 and TRBJ1-5; 12 nucleotides align to TRBD1. Germline loops: CDR1 SGHRS, CDR2 YFSETQ. This CDR3 contains 16 residues. V shed 4 bases and J 4 bases; nucleotides not matched to a gene: 6. For the CDR3, the DNA is TGCGCCAGCAGCCCGGGGACAGGGGGCGAAAATCAGCCCCAGCATTTT. It translates to CASSPGTGGENQPQHF. Full variable domain (remainder filled in from reference TRBV5-1 and TRBJ1-5): KAGVTQTPRYLIKTRGQQVTLSCSPISGHRSVSWYQQTPGQGLQFLFEYFSETQRNKGNFPGRFSGRQFSNSRSEMNVSTLELGDSALYLCASSPGTGGENQPQHFGDGTRLSIL.

The V gene is TRBV30, the J gene TRBJ1-3; 7 nucleotides match TRBD1. Looked up from germline, CDR1 is GTSNPN and CDR2 is SVGIG (reference sequence). This CDR3 is 15 amino acids long. With V trimmed by 0 bases and J by 0 bases, 2 bases remained unmatched. The CDR3 region is CAWSVPGGSGNTIYF. For the CDR3, the DNA is TGTGCCTGGAGTGTACCAGGGGGCTCTGGAAACACCATATATTTT.

V and J are TRBV2 and TRBJ1-5; maybe TRBD1 (5 bases). V was trimmed by 6 bases and J by 7 bases, leaving 16 bases between them. Germline V lookup: CDR1 SNHLY, CDR2 FYNNEI. This CDR3 is built from 14 residues. For the CDR3, the DNA is TGTGCCAGCAGAGGACACCCCCTGGGCCAGCCCCAGCATTTT. This gives the protein CASRGHPLGQPQHF. Combining the CDR3 with reference TRBV2 and TRBJ1-5 gives the whole variable domain EPEVTQTPSHQVTQMGQEVILRCVPISNHLYFYWYRQILGQKVEFLVSFYNNEISEKSEIFDDQFSVERPDGSNFTLKIRSTKLEDSAMYFCASRGHPLGQPQHFGDGTRLSIL.

This chain joins TRBV7-9 and TRBJ2-7, with 8 bases fitting TRBD1. The V gene end was trimmed by 2 bases and the J gene end by 4 bases; junction bases not matched to a gene: 4. The CDR3 extends over 14 amino acids. Germline V gives CDR1 SEHNR, CDR2 FQNEAQ (reference sequence). This chain's CDR3 is CASSLLDRGYEQYF. CDR3 nucleotides: TGTGCCAGCAGCTTACTCGACAGGGGATACGAGCAGTACTTC. The full variable domain, rest sourced from reference TRBV7-9 and TRBJ2-7, is DTGVSQNPRHKITKRGQNVTFRCDPISEHNRLYWYRQTLGQGPEFLTYFQNEAQLEKSRLLSDRFSAERPKGSFSTLEIQRTEQGDSAMYLCASSLLDRGYEQYFGPGTRLTVT.

For the CDR3, the DNA is TGCGCCAGCAGTACCCATGGGGCCAACGTCCTGACTTTC. Amino acids: CASSTHGANVLTF. The chain links TRBV10-2 to TRBJ2-6; D unclear. Germline V gene lookup returns CDR1 WSHSY and CDR2 SAAADI. The length of the CDR3 is 13 residues. The V end lost 5 bases, the J end lost 3 bases, and 5 bases lay between the germline ends.

This clone has just one count. The chain recombines TRBV9 with TRBJ2-7, with TRBD2 matching over 9 bases. The V gene end was trimmed by 3 bases and the J gene end by 5 bases; junction bases not matched to a gene: 6. The CDR3 is made up of 14 amino acids. Looked up from germline, CDR1 is SGDLS and CDR2 is YYNGEE. The DNA of the CDR3 is TGTGCCAGCAGCGCCGTAGCGGGAGTGAACGAGCAGTACTTC. It specifies CASSAVAGVNEQYF. Looking up the rest from reference TRBV9 and TRBJ2-7 gives the full variable domain: DSGVTQTPKHLITATGQRVTLRCSPRSGDLSVYWYQQSLDQGLQFLIQYYNGEERAKGNILERFSAQQFPDLHSELNLSSLELGDSALYFCASSAVAGVNEQYFGPGTRLTVT.

The chain is built from TRBV25-1 and TRBJ2-1; D gene ambiguous. Deletions cut 1 base from V and 5 bases from J, with 12 bases between. CDR3 length equals 15 residues. The germline V gene has CDR1 MGHDK and CDR2 SYGVNS. CDR3 sequence: CASSESRPRDNEQFF. DNA of the CDR3: TGTGCCAGCAGTGAATCCAGGCCCCGGGACAATGAGCAGTTCTTC.

V usage is TRBV29-1 and J usage is TRBJ2-7, with 8 bases matching TRBD1. Trimming took 4 bases from V and 4 from J; bases not matched to a gene: 15. CDR3 length: 16 residues. Germline CDR1 is SQVTM and CDR2 is ANQGSEA. CDR3 sequence (DNA): TGCAGCGTTGTTGGGTGGCAGGGGGCTGATTATTACGAGCAGTACTTC. Translation: CSVVGWQGADYYEQYF.

Worth noting for this clone: Other nucleotide sequences from this sample produce the same CDR3. The chain links TRBV5-1 to TRBJ2-1; a possible D gene is TRBD2 (5 bases). Trimming removed 4 bases from V and 3 bases from J, with 8 bases in between. CDR1 is SGHRS and CDR2 is YFSETQ in the germline V gene. The CDR3 runs 13 residues. The CDR3 DNA follows: TGCGCCAGCAGCGGTGGAGGCTACAATGAGCAGTTCTTC. Its protein is CASSGGGYNEQFF.

V is TRBV29-1 and J is TRBJ2-2; D may match TRBD1 or TRBD2 (6 bases each). CDR1 is SQVTM and CDR2 is ANQGSEA in the germline V gene. The V gene lost 6 bases and the J gene lost 1 base, with 12 bases spanning the gap. This CDR3 region has 14 residues. The DNA of the CDR3 is TGCAGCGTCCTAGGGGGGATGAACACCGGGGAGCTGTTTTTT. Protein sequence: CSVLGGMNTGELFF.

The V and J genes are TRBV4-3 and TRBJ2-1; TRBD1 aligns across 8 bases. The V segment lost 1 base and the J segment 3 bases; nucleotides outside the gene matches: 5. Germline assignment: CDR1 LGHNA and CDR2 YSLEER. The CDR3 is 16 residues long. In DNA, the CDR3 is TGCGCCAGCAGCCAAGCGGTGACAGGGGTCTACAATGAGCAGTTCTTC. This codes for CASSQAVTGVYNEQFF.

Of note for this clone: Other DNA sequences within the sample encode an identical CDR3. The CDR3 nucleotides read TGTGCCAGCAGCTTGACAGTGAACACTGAAGCTTTCTTT. Translation gives CASSLTVNTEAFF. V is TRBV7-9 and J is TRBJ1-1, with D tentatively TRBD1 (5 bases). There are 13 residues in the CDR3. Trimming pared 3 bases from V and 0 bases from J, leaving 5 bases between. Germline assignment: CDR1 SEHNR and CDR2 FQNEAQ (reference sequence).

The CDR3 coding sequence is TGTGCCAGCAGTGAATCTACCAGAGGGATTAAAGGGGGAAACACCATATATTTT. This codes for CASSESTRGIKGGNTIYF. The chain joins TRBV2 to TRBJ1-3; no firm D call. V shed 2 bases and J shed 4 bases, with 21 bases lying between them. The CDR3 is made up of 18 amino acids. Per the germline V gene, CDR1 is SNHLY and CDR2 is FYNNEI.

This clone was counted a single time. The V call is TRBV5-1, the J call TRBJ2-7; 10 positions match TRBD2. CDR1 is SGHRS, CDR2 YFSETQ, per germline. The CDR3 sequence is 17 residues long. Trimming took 2 bases from V and 0 from J; bases not matched to a gene: 8. CDR3 DNA sequence: TGCGCCAGCAGCTTCTATCATAGCGGGGGGAGCTCCTACGAGCAGTACTTC. It codes for CASSFYHSGGSSYEQYF.

This chain uses TRBV28 with TRBJ1-5, with 7 bases fitting TRBD1. Losses at the gene ends were 6 bases for V and 7 bases for J; bases not matched to a gene: 3. The germline CDR1 and CDR2 sequences are MDHEN and SYDVKM. The CDR3 has 12 residues. The CDR3 here is CASRVGQQPQHF. Here the CDR3 DNA reads TGTGCCAGCAGAGTGGGACAGCAGCCCCAGCATTTT. The full variable domain, completed using reference TRBV28 and TRBJ1-5, is DVKVTQSSRYLVKRTGEKVFLECVQDMDHENMFWYRQDPGLGLRLIYFSYDVKMKEKGDIPEGYSVSREKKERFSLILESASTNQTSMYLCASRVGQQPQHFGDGTRLSIL.

This clone was counted once. V usage is TRBV11-2 and J usage is TRBJ1-2; possible D gene TRBD1, 5 bases. The ends were cut back, 5 bases at V and 4 bases at J, with 11 bases in the middle. The CDR3 extends over 13 amino acids. The germline V gene has CDR1 SGHAT and CDR2 FQNNGV. The CDR3 region is CASSADTFYGYTF. The CDR3 nucleotides are TGTGCCAGCAGCGCGGACACGTTCTATGGCTACACCTTC. The full variable domain, rest sourced from reference TRBV11-2 and TRBJ1-2, is EAGVAQSPRYKIIEKRQSVAFWCNPISGHATLYWYQQILGQGPKLLIQFQNNGVVDDSQLPKDRFSAERLKGVDSTLKIQPAKLEDSAVYLCASSADTFYGYTFGSGTRLTVV.

This sequence joins TRBV15 and TRBJ1-5, with D maybe TRBD1 (5 bases). Per germline, CDR1 LNHNV and CDR2 YYDKDF (reference sequence). This CDR3 region has 14 residues. The V gene lost 5 bases and the J gene lost 1 base, with 9 bases spanning the gap. CDR3 DNA sequence: TGTGCCACCAGCCCAGGGCAGAGCAATCAGCCCCAGCATTTT. It encodes CATSPGQSNQPQHF. The entire variable domain, with the rest obtained from reference TRBV15 and TRBJ1-5, is as follows: DAMVIQNPRYQVTQFGKPVTLSCSQTLNHNVMYWYQQKSSQAPKLLFHYYDKDFNNEADTPDNFQSRRPNTSFCFLDIRSPGLGDTAMYLCATSPGQSNQPQHFGDGTRLSIL.

The rearrangement links TRBV18 to TRBJ2-7, with unresolved D. The CDR3 sequence is 12 residues long. CDR1 KGHSH and CDR2 LQKENI come from the germline V gene. V gave up 4 bases and J gave up 3 bases, with 7 bases separating them. The DNA of the CDR3 is TGTGCCAGCTCACAACAACTCTACGAGCAGTACTTC. Its protein product is CASSQQLYEQYF.

This chain connects TRBV30 to TRBJ2-5; D may be TRBD1 or TRBD2 (5 bases each). CDR1 is GTSNPN and CDR2 is SVGIG in the germline V gene (reference sequence). Trimming shortened V by 0 bases and J by 4 bases, and 12 bases separated the two germline ends. The CDR3 contains 14 residues. CDR3 loop: CAWSVTRERETQYF. The CDR3 nucleotides are TGTGCCTGGAGTGTAACCAGGGAGCGAGAGACCCAGTACTTC.

With regard to this clone: This sample also contains other DNA sequences that code for the same CDR3. The rearrangement links TRBV4-2 to TRBJ2-3; 9 nucleotides agree with TRBD2. V trimming: 0 bases; J trimming: 6 bases; junction bases outside the gene matches: 19. Germline V gene data show CDR1 as LGHNA and CDR2 as YNFKEQ. The CDR3 extends over 20 amino acids. The CDR3 region has the DNA TGTGCCAGCAGCCAAGATCTAATAACGGGTAGCGGGAGTTCTAAGGATACGCAGTATTTT. Protein sequence: CASSQDLITGSGSSKDTQYF.

The gene calls are TRBV6-5 and TRBJ2-7; 7 nucleotides match TRBD2. The CDR3 covers 15 residues. CDR1 is MNHEY and CDR2 is SVGAGI in the germline V gene. The V segment lost 2 bases and the J segment 2 bases; nucleotides outside the gene matches: 6. CDR3 loop: CASSYGLAVTYEQYF. The CDR3 coding sequence is TGTGCCAGCAGTTACGGGCTAGCGGTAACCTACGAGCAGTACTTC.

Details on this clone: The same CDR3 arises from other DNA sequences in this sample as well. This chain joins TRBV5-1 and TRBJ2-5, with D tentatively TRBD2 (7 bases). Trimming pared 4 bases from V and 5 bases from J, leaving 12 bases between. CDR3 length equals 13 residues. The germline CDR1 and CDR2 sequences are SGHRS and YFSETQ. The CDR3 is CASSLGGPETQYF. The CDR3 DNA reads as TGCGCCAGCAGCCTGGGGGGGCCGGAGACCCAGTACTTC.

This clone was seen more than once but under ten times. Other nucleotide sequences in the sample specify the same CDR3. The chain employs TRBV6-5 and TRBJ1-2, with 9 bases that match TRBD1. This CDR3 region has 15 residues. V lost 0 bases and J lost 4; bases outside the gene matches: 3. Per the germline V gene, CDR1 is MNHEY and CDR2 is SVGAGI. The CDR3 DNA reads TGTGCCAGCAGTTACTCGGACAGGGGAGGCTATGGCTACACCTTC. Its protein product is CASSYSDRGGYGYTF.